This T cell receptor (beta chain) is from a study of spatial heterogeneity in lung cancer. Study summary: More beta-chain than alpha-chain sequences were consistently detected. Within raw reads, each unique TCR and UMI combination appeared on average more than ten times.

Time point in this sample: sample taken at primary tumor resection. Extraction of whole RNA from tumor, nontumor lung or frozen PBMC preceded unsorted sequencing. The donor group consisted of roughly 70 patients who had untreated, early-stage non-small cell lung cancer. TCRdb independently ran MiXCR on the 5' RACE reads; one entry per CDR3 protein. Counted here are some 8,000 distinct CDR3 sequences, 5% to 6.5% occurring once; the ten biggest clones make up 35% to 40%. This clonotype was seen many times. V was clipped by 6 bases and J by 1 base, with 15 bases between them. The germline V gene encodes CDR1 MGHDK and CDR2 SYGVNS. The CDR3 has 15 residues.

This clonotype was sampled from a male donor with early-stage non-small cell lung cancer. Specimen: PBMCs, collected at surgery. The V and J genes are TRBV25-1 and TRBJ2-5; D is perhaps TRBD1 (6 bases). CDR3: CASRQGHFSQETQYF. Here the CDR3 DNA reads TGTGCCAGCAGGCAGGGGCACTTTTCCCAAGAGACCCAGTACTTC.